Listed below are T cell receptor beta chains from one sample, sequenced in a study of blood T cell repertoires in COVID-19. Produced via immunoSEQ multiplex PCR; TCRdb's table is partial and in-frame only. The table records around 40,000 clones, around 87% of them present only once. Material for sequencing was peripheral blood. All receptors come from a man aged 45-60 years with active or convalescent COVID-19. The conserved cysteine and the conserved F or W are not part of the CDR3 here. The order of the fields is D gene, J gene, V gene, clone size, CDR3 protein. A D gene is named only where the DNA matches it firmly. Expanded clones get a size class; other rows say once, few or many, or leave the size out.

d_call: .; j_call: TRBJ1-2; v_call: TRBV5-1; clone_size: once; cdr3_aa: ASSFAPAEGYT
d_call: TRBD1; j_call: TRBJ1-2; v_call: TRBV6-5; clone_size: medium-sized; cdr3_aa: ASSKTGITYGYT
d_call: .; j_call: TRBJ1-5; v_call: TRBV11-2; clone_size: once; cdr3_aa: ASSLDINQPQH
d_call: .; j_call: TRBJ2-7; v_call: TRBV27; clone_size: few; cdr3_aa: ASSLSPFYYEQY
d_call: TRBD1; j_call: TRBJ1-6; v_call: TRBV11-1; clone_size: few; cdr3_aa: ASSPDRGRGPLH
d_call: TRBD1; j_call: TRBJ1-4; v_call: TRBV3-1/TRBV3-2; clone_size: .; cdr3_aa: ASSHWTGDEKLF
d_call: TRBD2; j_call: TRBJ2-1; v_call: TRBV11-2; clone_size: .; cdr3_aa: ASSLVSGKYNEQF
d_call: TRBD1; j_call: TRBJ2-7; v_call: TRBV7-3; clone_size: .; cdr3_aa: ASSPGGPGQGNEQY
d_call: TRBD2; j_call: TRBJ2-2; v_call: TRBV3-1/TRBV3-2; clone_size: once; cdr3_aa: ASSQRWGLRGTGELF
d_call: .; j_call: TRBJ1-4; v_call: TRBV19; clone_size: .; cdr3_aa: ASSPGVATNEKLF
d_call: .; j_call: TRBJ1-1; v_call: TRBV5-6; clone_size: .; cdr3_aa: ASSLASADDYNTEAF
d_call: .; j_call: TRBJ1-6; v_call: TRBV28; clone_size: .; cdr3_aa: ASSLPRGANSPLH
d_call: .; j_call: TRBJ2-3; v_call: TRBV3-1/TRBV3-2; clone_size: .; cdr3_aa: ASSQGTIGTQY
d_call: .; j_call: TRBJ2-2; v_call: TRBV7-2; clone_size: .; cdr3_aa: ASSSLQGGGELF
d_call: .; j_call: TRBJ1-1; v_call: TRBV2; clone_size: .; cdr3_aa: ASSEGAYSGAF
d_call: .; j_call: TRBJ2-3; v_call: TRBV5-6; clone_size: .; cdr3_aa: ASSWGSQYTDTQY
d_call: TRBD1; j_call: TRBJ1-2; v_call: TRBV7-9; clone_size: .; cdr3_aa: ASSLSGQYYGYT
d_call: .; j_call: TRBJ2-3; v_call: TRBV2; clone_size: .; cdr3_aa: ASSVPGADTQY
d_call: .; j_call: TRBJ2-1; v_call: TRBV6-5; clone_size: .; cdr3_aa: ASSYSKGGHEQF
d_call: TRBD1; j_call: TRBJ2-2; v_call: TRBV2; clone_size: .; cdr3_aa: ASREGTGESGELF
d_call: .; j_call: TRBJ2-7; v_call: TRBV28; clone_size: .; cdr3_aa: ASSPYRVVLQQY
d_call: .; j_call: TRBJ1-6; v_call: TRBV5-1; clone_size: .; cdr3_aa: ASSTQGPNSPLH
d_call: .; j_call: TRBJ2-3; v_call: TRBV20-1; clone_size: .; cdr3_aa: SAVTADTQY
d_call: TRBD1; j_call: TRBJ2-6; v_call: TRBV5-1; clone_size: .; cdr3_aa: ASSSPGTGSPVLT
d_call: TRBD1; j_call: TRBJ2-3; v_call: TRBV10-3; clone_size: .; cdr3_aa: AIKDRGQGVTQY
d_call: TRBD1; j_call: TRBJ1-2; v_call: TRBV27; clone_size: .; cdr3_aa: ASSYRQGSGYT
d_call: TRBD1; j_call: TRBJ2-7; v_call: TRBV6-5; clone_size: .; cdr3_aa: ASTDRGRSYEQY
d_call: TRBD1; j_call: TRBJ1-2; v_call: TRBV2; clone_size: .; cdr3_aa: ASSRNTGGDGYT
d_call: .; j_call: TRBJ1-2; v_call: TRBV19; clone_size: .; cdr3_aa: ASSMGSAYGYT
d_call: TRBD1; j_call: TRBJ1-2; v_call: TRBV6-5; clone_size: once; cdr3_aa: ASRGTGVGYGYT
d_call: .; j_call: TRBJ2-1; v_call: TRBV2; clone_size: .; cdr3_aa: ASSVSVGFANEQF
d_call: TRBD1; j_call: TRBJ1-2; v_call: TRBV19; clone_size: .; cdr3_aa: ASSMRTGANLAFGYT
d_call: .; j_call: TRBJ1-4; v_call: TRBV19; clone_size: .; cdr3_aa: ASSRQEEKLF
d_call: TRBD1; j_call: TRBJ2-5; v_call: TRBV7-6; clone_size: .; cdr3_aa: ASSLPWTGGGLIPETQY
d_call: .; j_call: TRBJ2-5; v_call: TRBV6-6; clone_size: .; cdr3_aa: ASSSPQQAQY
d_call: .; j_call: TRBJ1-4; v_call: TRBV3-1/TRBV3-2; clone_size: .; cdr3_aa: ASRRRGATNEKLF
d_call: TRBD2; j_call: TRBJ2-1; v_call: TRBV15; clone_size: .; cdr3_aa: ATSRDRTSGSHEQF
d_call: TRBD1; j_call: TRBJ1-4; v_call: TRBV15; clone_size: .; cdr3_aa: ATRDTGGDEKLF
d_call: TRBD1; j_call: TRBJ1-5; v_call: TRBV19; clone_size: .; cdr3_aa: ASSIGGQGNRPQH
d_call: .; j_call: TRBJ1-4; v_call: TRBV6-4; clone_size: .; cdr3_aa: ASSYVHGEKLF
d_call: .; j_call: TRBJ2-5; v_call: TRBV5-1; clone_size: .; cdr3_aa: ASSLRAQQGRQQETQY
d_call: .; j_call: TRBJ1-2; v_call: TRBV4-2; clone_size: once; cdr3_aa: ASSQGQDRGVGYT
d_call: TRBD1; j_call: TRBJ1-1; v_call: TRBV5-6; clone_size: .; cdr3_aa: ASSLVDRGPTQAF
d_call: .; j_call: TRBJ1-2; v_call: TRBV5-6; clone_size: .; cdr3_aa: ASSLAGNYGYT
d_call: .; j_call: TRBJ2-1; v_call: TRBV27; clone_size: .; cdr3_aa: ASSLWLGQGSYNEQF
d_call: .; j_call: TRBJ1-6; v_call: TRBV5-1; clone_size: .; cdr3_aa: ASSLKESSYNSPLH
d_call: TRBD1; j_call: TRBJ1-6; v_call: TRBV15; clone_size: .; cdr3_aa: ATSGRTGLTSGSPLH
d_call: .; j_call: TRBJ1-5; v_call: TRBV21-1; clone_size: .; cdr3_aa: ASSKGSGYANQPQH
d_call: TRBD1; j_call: TRBJ1-6; v_call: TRBV10-3; clone_size: once; cdr3_aa: AISRRQGVGDSPLH
d_call: TRBD1; j_call: TRBJ1-3; v_call: TRBV5-1; clone_size: .; cdr3_aa: ASSLGQGSPISGNTIY
d_call: TRBD1; j_call: TRBJ2-5; v_call: TRBV25-1; clone_size: .; cdr3_aa: ARPRDRGPETQY
d_call: TRBD2; j_call: TRBJ2-1; v_call: TRBV19; clone_size: .; cdr3_aa: ASSARASGRGYNEQF
d_call: TRBD2; j_call: TRBJ2-1; v_call: TRBV6-5; clone_size: .; cdr3_aa: ASSSRLAGWYNEQF
d_call: .; j_call: TRBJ1-6; v_call: TRBV14; clone_size: .; cdr3_aa: ASRQVDNSPLH
d_call: .; j_call: TRBJ1-1; v_call: TRBV18; clone_size: .; cdr3_aa: ASSPPRGVNTEAF